Included here is one T cell receptor beta chain sequence, with context. Its antigen is as yet unknown. These data belong to a study of cytomegalovirus exposure and HLA in healthy donors. Overall study context: An earlier analysis found around 120 million unique TCR beta sequences from 150 million to 200 million T cells.

The study, taken as a whole, reports: In a later analysis, the majority of CMV-associated beta chains seemingly showed HLA restriction.

In the PCR, 60 Vbeta and 13 Jbeta primers were used. The data were produced by immunoSEQ multiplex PCR, yet TCRdb's version contains in-frame clones alone and is incomplete. Seen here are 150,000 to 160,000 clones, roughly 70% observed once, and the top ten hold about 2%. The germline V gene has CDR1 SEHNR and CDR2 FQNEAQ (reference sequence). V was clipped by 5 bases and J by 1 base; unmatched bases: 7. The CDR3 is 16 residues long. The chain joins TRBV7-9 to TRBJ2-2; 7 bases line up with TRBD1. Source material: PBMCs. The sequence came from a man younger than 45 in good health and CMV-seronegative. CDR3 loop: CASSRFRDRNTGELFF. As DNA, the CDR3 is TGTGCCAGCAGCAGATTCCGGGACAGGAACACCGGGGAGCTGTTTTTT.